This entry lists 6 T cell receptor beta chains sequenced from one sample in a study of shared clonotypes between healthy human individuals. The data were produced by immunoSEQ multiplex PCR, yet TCRdb's version contains in-frame clones alone and is incomplete. The repertoire has about 2.2 million clones, under 95% of them found once; the top ten carry roughly 1.7%. Terminally differentiated effector memory CD45RA+ cells were left out of the naive CD8 fraction, which was CD45RO-negative and positively selected for CCR7. Sequencing input: naive CD8+ T cells from PBMCs. These receptors were taken from a man between 18 and 35 years old in good health. Some clones in this sample may be carry-over from other donors' samples.

The chain couples TRBV4-1 to TRBJ2-5, with D maybe TRBD2 (5 bases). Germline CDR1 reads MGHRA; CDR2 reads YSYEKL. This CDR3 spans 15 amino acids. V lost 5 bases to trimming and J lost 0 bases, with 13 bases between them. CDR3 in DNA: TGCGCCAGCAGCGACGGGCCGGGGTACCAAGAGACCCAGTACTTC. It specifies CASSDGPGYQETQYF.

V usage is TRBV28 and J usage is TRBJ2-7; TRBD2 agrees at 7 bases. V was clipped by 8 bases and J by 7 bases; unmatched bases: 11. This CDR3 is 13 amino acids long. Per germline, CDR1 MDHEN and CDR2 SYDVKM. The CDR3: CASEREGRREQYF. The CDR3 nucleotides read TGTGCCAGCGAAAGGGAGGGCCGCAGGGAGCAGTACTTC.

The chain employs TRBV28 and TRBJ2-7; 7 nucleotides line up with TRBD1. V shed 11 bases, J shed 2 bases, and the junction held 9 bases outside the gene matches. Germline V gene lookup returns CDR1 MDHEN and CDR2 SYDVKM. The CDR3 covers 13 residues. Here the CDR3 DNA reads TGTGCCCAGCAGGGGGACAGTGCCTACGAGCAGTACTTC. It translates to CAQQGDSAYEQYF. Full variable domain (missing parts from reference TRBV28 and TRBJ2-7): DVKVTQSSRYLVKRTGEKVFLECVQDMDHENMFWYRQDPGLGLRLIYFSYDVKMKEKGDIPEGYSVSREKKERFSLILESASTNQTSMYLCAQQGDSAYEQYFGPGTRLTVT.

J is TRBJ2-3 and V is TRBV11-2, with D possibly TRBD2 on 5 matching bases. CDR1 and CDR2 (germline): SGHAT, FQNNGV. This CDR3 spans 16 amino acids. V was trimmed by 1 base and J by 6 bases, leaving 17 bases between them. The CDR3 region has the DNA TGTGCCAGCAGCTTAGGTCCTGCGGGCCCCGCCGATACGCAGTATTTT. Translating it yields CASSLGPAGPADTQYF.

V and J are TRBV29-1 and TRBJ2-3; possibly TRBD2 for D (5 bases). V was pared by 6 bases and J by 4 bases, with 11 bases between. The CDR3 is made up of 12 amino acids. CDR1 is SQVTM, CDR2 ANQGSEA, per germline. CDR3 residues: CSVTNSADTQYF. The CDR3 DNA reads TGCAGCGTGACAAATAGCGCAGATACGCAGTATTTT.

The gene calls are TRBV7-9 and TRBJ1-3; D not certain. Trimming took off 0 bases at V and 9 bases at J, with 9 bases between the two ends. CDR3 size: 13 residues. Germline CDR1 reads SEHNR; CDR2 reads FQNEAQ (reference sequence). The CDR3 loop is CASSLALEPTIYF. Written as DNA, the CDR3 is TGTGCCAGCAGCTTAGCGTTGGAACCCACCATATATTTT.